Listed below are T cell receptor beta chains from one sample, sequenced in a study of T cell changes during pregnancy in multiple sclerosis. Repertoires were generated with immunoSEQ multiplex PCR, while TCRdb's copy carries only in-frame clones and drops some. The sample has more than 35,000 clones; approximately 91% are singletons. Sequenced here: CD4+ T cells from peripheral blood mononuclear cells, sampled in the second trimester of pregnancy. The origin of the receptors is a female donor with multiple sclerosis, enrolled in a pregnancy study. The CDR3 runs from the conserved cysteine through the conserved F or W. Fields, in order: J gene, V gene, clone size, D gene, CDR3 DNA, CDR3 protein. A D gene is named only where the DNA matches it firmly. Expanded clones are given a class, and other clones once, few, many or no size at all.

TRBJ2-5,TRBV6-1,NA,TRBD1,TGTGCCAGCCGTGGACAGGTAGAGGAGACCCAGTACTTC,CASRGQVEETQYF
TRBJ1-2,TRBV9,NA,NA,TGTGCCAGCAGCGCTACCCTCGGGACAAACTATGGCTACACCTTC,CASSATLGTNYGYTF
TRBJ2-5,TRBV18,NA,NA,TGTGCCAGCTCACCAGGGCCCCGGGAGACCCAGTACTTC,CASSPGPRETQYF
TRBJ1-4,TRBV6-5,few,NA,TGTGCCAGCAGCCTGGATGCACAGGGCGCCGAAAAACTGTTTTTT,CASSLDAQGAEKLFF
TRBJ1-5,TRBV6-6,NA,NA,TGTGCCAGCAGTTACTCGGAGATTTATAGCAATCAGCCCCAGCATTTT,CASSYSEIYSNQPQHF
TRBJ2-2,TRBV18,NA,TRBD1,TGTGCCAGCTCCCCCAACGGACAGGGATCGAACACCGGGGAGCTGTTTTTT,CASSPNGQGSNTGELFF
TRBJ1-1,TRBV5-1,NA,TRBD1,TGCGCCAGCACCCAGCAGGGGGAGGCCACTGAAGCTTTCTTT,CASTQQGEATEAFF
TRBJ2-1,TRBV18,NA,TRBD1,TGTGCCAGCTCACCGGGACAGGACTACAATGAGCAGTTCTTC,CASSPGQDYNEQFF
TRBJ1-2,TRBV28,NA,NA,TGTGCCAGCAGACTGTCTGGTCGCCTGGTCGGCTACACCTTC,CASRLSGRLVGYTF
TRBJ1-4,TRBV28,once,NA,TGTGCCAGCAGTTTGTCAGGGCCTGCAACTAATGAAAAACTGTTTTTT,CASSLSGPATNEKLFF
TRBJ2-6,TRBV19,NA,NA,TGTGCCAGTAGTATATCCGAGGGGGTCTCCGGGGCCAACGTCCTGACTTTC,CASSISEGVSGANVLTF
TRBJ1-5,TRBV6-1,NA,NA,TGTGCCAGCAGTGAATCTCAGGTCTGGGGCAATCAGCCCCAGCATTTT,CASSESQVWGNQPQHF
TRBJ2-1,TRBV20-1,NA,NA,TGCAGTGCTAGAGATACACATGAGCAGTTCTTC,CSARDTHEQFF
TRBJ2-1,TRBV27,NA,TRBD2,TGTGCCAGCCCCTCCGGGACTAGCGGTCGTGAGCAGTTCTTC,CASPSGTSGREQFF
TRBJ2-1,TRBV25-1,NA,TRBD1,TGTGCCAGCAGTTCAACCCGGGACAGGCTTGACAATGAGCAGTTCTTC,CASSSTRDRLDNEQFF
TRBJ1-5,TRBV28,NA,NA,TGTGCCAGCAGTTCGACAGGCCGCCATCAGCCCCAGCATTTT,CASSSTGRHQPQHF
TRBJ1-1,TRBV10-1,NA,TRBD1,TGCGCCAGCAGTGAGCACGGGACAGCTTACACTGAAGCTTTCTTT,CASSEHGTAYTEAFF